These 10 T cell receptor beta chains share one sample of origin, sequenced in a study of blood T cells in healthy people across ages. PCR was performed a second time for about 6 to 12 cycles using a sample-barcoded 5' primer and a J-beta primer mix. TCRdb processed the 5' RACE reads anew with MiXCR; each CDR3 protein has one entry. The data contain about 1,800,000 distinct CDR3 sequences, over 25% of them seen just once; the ten biggest clones take up less than 9.5%. Sequenced sample: blood. Source of these receptors: a woman aged 25 to 39 in good health.

Concerning this clonotype itself: A much larger clone is a single base away; this may be a read error. The chain couples TRBV3-1 to TRBJ2-1, with 8 bases identical to TRBD1. This CDR3 has 14 amino acids. The V segment lost 6 bases and the J segment 7 bases; nucleotides outside the gene matches: 8. Germline CDR1 reads LGHDT; CDR2 reads YNNKEL (reference sequence). CDR3 protein: CASSPQDRDNEQFF. Written as DNA, the CDR3 is TGTGCCAGCAGTCCCCAGGACAGGGATAATGAGCAGTTCTTC.

Many counts were recorded for this clonotype. This sequence joins TRBV29-1 and TRBJ2-4; no firm D call. V lost 2 bases and J lost 6, with 5 bases in between. The CDR3 covers 11 residues. Germline CDR1 reads SQVTM; CDR2 reads ANQGSEA. The CDR3 DNA is TGCAGCGTTGAAAACGGAAACATTCAGTACTTC. This encodes CSVENGNIQYF.

The V and J genes are TRBV5-1 and TRBJ2-1; 9 nucleotides match TRBD2. The CDR3 is made up of 15 amino acids. The germline V gene encodes CDR1 SGHRS and CDR2 YFSETQ. Trimming cost V 1 base and J 7 bases; bases outside gene matches: 6. In DNA form, the CDR3 reads TGCGCCAGCAGCTTGAGCGGGGGGACCTCAAATGAGCAGTTCTTC. Its translation: CASSLSGGTSNEQFF. The full variable domain, its missing parts supplied by reference TRBV5-1 and TRBJ2-1, is KAGVTQTPRYLIKTRGQQVTLSCSPISGHRSVSWYQQTPGQGLQFLFEYFSETQRNKGNFPGRFSGRQFSNSRSEMNVSTLELGDSALYLCASSLSGGTSNEQFFGPGTRLTVL.

Points on this clonotype: A much larger clone sits a single nucleotide away, making a read error possible. The rearrangement links TRBV29-1 to TRBJ2-7; D might be TRBD1 or TRBD2, each matching 5 bases. The length of the CDR3 is 14 residues. Germline CDR1 SQVTM, CDR2 ANQGSEA. V lost 5 bases and J lost 0, with 14 bases in between. The DNA of the CDR3 is TGCAGCGTTCGAGGGGAAATCGGCTCCTACGAGCAGTACTTC. Translation: CSVRGEIGSYEQYF.

The chain is built from TRBV2 and TRBJ2-5; D gene unclear. Germline loops: CDR1 SNHLY, CDR2 FYNNEI. The CDR3 totals 13 residues. The ends were cut back, 6 bases at V and 5 bases at J, with 13 bases in the middle. As DNA, the CDR3 is TGTGCCAGCAGCGACTCAGGTTGGGAGACCCAGTACTTC. It is translated as CASSDSGWETQYF.

This clonotype was picked up a small number of times. The chain employs TRBV30 and TRBJ1-1; the D is unclear. The CDR3 consists of 12 residues. The germline CDR1 and CDR2 sequences are GTSNPN and SVGIG (reference sequence). V was clipped by 1 base and J by 0 bases, with 3 bases between them. Written as DNA, the CDR3 is TGTGCCTGGAGTGAGGTGAACACTGAAGCTTTCTTT. Its translation is CAWSEVNTEAFF.

There are many counts of this clonotype. The V and J genes are TRBV25-1 and TRBJ2-7, with 9 positions matching TRBD2. After removal of 4 bases from V and 7 bases from J, the junction contained 5 bases not matched to a gene. The CDR3 is 13 amino acids. In germline, CDR1 is MGHDK, CDR2 SYGVNS. The CDR3: CASSGAGGREQYF. The CDR3 DNA reads TGTGCCAGCAGTGGCGCGGGAGGGCGAGAGCAGTACTTC.

This clonotype was picked up many times. The chain links TRBV20-1 to TRBJ1-2, with D possibly TRBD1 on 5 matching bases. Trimming pared 1 base from V and 2 bases from J, leaving 17 bases between. Germline assignment: CDR1 DFQATT and CDR2 SNEGSKA (reference sequence). The CDR3 runs 16 residues. The chain's CDR3 is CSARAPLTRVNYGYTF. Here the CDR3 DNA reads TGCAGTGCTAGAGCCCCGTTGACCAGGGTGAACTATGGCTACACCTTC.

The V call is TRBV7-2, the J call TRBJ2-7; possibly TRBD1 or TRBD2 for D (5 bases each). Germline CDR1 SGHTA, CDR2 FQGNSA. V lost 10 bases and J 2 bases, leaving 12 bases between the germline ends. CDR3 length equals 12 residues. The CDR3 region has the DNA TGTGCCACCGGGGCTCGACCCTACGAGCAGTACTTC. Translated, it gives CATGARPYEQYF.

The V call is TRBV12-3 or TRBV12-4, the J call TRBJ2-7, with D tentatively TRBD2 (5 bases). This CDR3 has 14 amino acids. The germline V and J ends were trimmed by 1 base and 7 bases, with 14 bases remaining between them. Written as DNA, the CDR3 is TGTGCCAGCAGTTTAGGCGAGGGCGTGTTTGAGCAGTACTTC. Protein product: CASSLGEGVFEQYF.